Sequencing of this TCR beta chain was carried out in a study of T cells in Graves' hyperthyroidism and ophthalmopathy. The investigators amplified TCR beta CDR3 regions from RNA transcripts. During a first-round RT-PCR of the TCR CDR3, the HTBI primer set was used. From the multiplex PCR reads, TCRdb called clonotypes with MiXCR, one entry per CDR3 protein. The sample contains 500,000 or so distinct CDR3 sequences, approximately 16% of which appear only once. Disease duration was under 3 months in the ophthalmopathy patients, who also had a Clinical Activity Score of at least 3 and a NOSPECS grade of at least 4. Patients were excluded for uncontrolled infection, other autoimmune disease, pregnancy or lactation. Extraction of PBMCs used 8.5 to 10 ml of fresh peripheral blood. Whole-study results and caveats: Expanded thyroid clonotypes (above 0.001) were mostly also found in blood.

CDR3 length equals 19 residues. The ends were cut back, 1 base at V and 2 bases at J, with 25 bases in the middle. Germline CDR1 reads SQVTM; CDR2 reads ANQGSEA. This clonotype was observed many times. The antigen is not known. This TCR came from a young woman with Graves' ophthalmopathy. Sequencing was carried out using blood. The rearrangement links TRBV29-1 to TRBJ2-3, with a weak D call TRBD1 (5 bases). The CDR3: CSVEGWSRVRADTTDTQYF. The DNA of the CDR3 is TGCAGCGTTGAAGGGTGGAGCAGGGTCAGGGCGGACACCACAGATACGCAGTATTTT.